Following are 32 T cell receptor beta chains from one sample sequenced in a study of shared clonotypes between healthy human individuals. The repertoire was sequenced with immunoSEQ multiplex PCR; TCRdb's copy has only in-frame clones and lacks some. The profile shows 2 million to 3 million clones, around nine tenths of them singletons. The sample taken for sequencing was naive CD4+ T cells sorted from blood. Sample subset: CD45RA+ positively selected. The receptors were sampled from a man aged 18 to 29 in good health.

The J gene is TRBJ2-2, the V gene TRBV28; TRBD1 matches at 7 bases. The CDR3 covers 14 residues. Germline-derived CDR1 and CDR2 are MDHEN and SYDVKM. Trimming took 7 bases from V and 5 from J; bases not matched to a gene: 7. CDR3 region: CASTPGQLTGELFF. CDR3 nucleotides: TGTGCCAGCACCCCGGGACAGTTGACCGGGGAGCTGTTTTTT.

The rearrangement joins TRBV5-1 to TRBJ2-5, with D possibly being TRBD2 (5 bases). Germline-derived CDR1 and CDR2 are SGHRS and YFSETQ. CDR3 length: 13 amino acids. V gave up 3 bases and J gave up 5 bases, with 11 bases separating them. The CDR3 DNA reads as TGCGCCAGCAGCTCCGGGGATTCGGAGACCCAGTACTTC. It encodes CASSSGDSETQYF.

The CDR3 DNA is TGTGCCAGCAGTCCCCTCGGGGGGTCTGTCTACGAGCAGTACTTC. As protein: CASSPLGGSVYEQYF. The chain employs TRBV6-6 and TRBJ2-7; the match to TRBD2 covers 7 bases. Germline V gene lookup returns CDR1 MNHNY and CDR2 SVGAGI (reference sequence). The CDR3 has 15 residues. Trimming removed 5 bases from V and 3 bases from J; junction bases left unmatched: 10.

The CDR3 coding sequence is TGTGCCAGCAGCCTCCAAGGCGCGGGAATCTACAATGAGCAGTTCTTC. Translated: CASSLQGAGIYNEQFF. The chain combines TRBV11-3 with TRBJ2-1; the D gene is possibly TRBD2 (6 bases). Trimming removed 5 bases from V and 3 bases from J, with 17 bases in between. CDR3 length: 16 amino acids. CDR1 SGHNT and CDR2 YENEEA come from the germline V gene. Looking up the rest from reference TRBV11-3 and TRBJ2-1 gives the full variable domain: EAGVVQSPRYKIIEKKQPVAFWCNPISGHNTLYWYLQNLGQGPELLIRYENEEAVDDSQLPKDRFSAERLKGVDSTLKIQPAELGDSAVYLCASSLQGAGIYNEQFFGPGTRLTVL.

V is TRBV9 and J is TRBJ1-3, with D possibly being TRBD1 (5 bases). V was cut by 3 bases and J by 0 bases, with 10 bases left in between. CDR1 and CDR2 from the germline V gene are SGDLS and YYNGEE. The CDR3 totals 15 residues. CDR3 residues: CASSGGVPSGNTIYF. CDR3 sequence (DNA): TGTGCCAGCAGCGGAGGGGTTCCCTCTGGAAACACCATATATTTT. Full variable domain (missing parts from reference TRBV9 and TRBJ1-3): DSGVTQTPKHLITATGQRVTLRCSPRSGDLSVYWYQQSLDQGLQFLIQYYNGEERAKGNILERFSAQQFPDLHSELNLSSLELGDSALYFCASSGGVPSGNTIYFGEGSWLTVV.

This chain connects TRBV5-1 to TRBJ2-2; 9 bases map to TRBD2. Germline values: CDR1 SGHRS, CDR2 YFSETQ. This CDR3 comprises 17 residues. Trimming removed 4 bases from V and 0 bases from J; junction bases left unmatched: 7. The CDR3 protein is CASSARTSVANTGELFF. The CDR3 DNA sequence: TGCGCCAGCAGCGCAAGGACTAGCGTGGCGAACACCGGGGAGCTGTTTTTT.

The V and J genes are TRBV11-2 and TRBJ2-3; 7 bases are shared with TRBD2. The CDR3 runs 15 residues. Germline trimming cut 5 bases from V and 2 bases from J; bases unmatched to any gene: 7. CDR1 and CDR2 from the germline V gene are SGHAT and FQNNGV. The DNA of the CDR3 is TGTGCCAGCAGCGGGGGGGGGACCCTCACAGATACGCAGTATTTT. This encodes CASSGGGTLTDTQYF.

The gene calls are TRBV10-1 and TRBJ1-1; 9 bases map to TRBD1. Per the germline V gene, CDR1 is WNHNN and CDR2 is SYGVQD (reference sequence). V shed 0 bases and J 10 bases; nucleotides not matched to a gene: 6. The CDR3 runs to 14 residues. CDR3 sequence reads: CASSESGQGFGAFF. Written as DNA, the CDR3 is TGCGCCAGCAGTGAGTCGGGACAGGGATTTGGAGCTTTCTTT.

The chain has TRBV5-4 and TRBJ2-2, with D uncertain. This CDR3 is built from 15 residues. Germline-derived CDR1 and CDR2 are SGHNT and YYREEE (reference sequence). Trimming removed 0 bases from V and 6 bases from J, with 12 bases in between. The CDR3 nucleotides are TGTGCCAGCAGCTTGGCCGCGGCTATACCCGGGGAGCTGTTTTTT. Translated, it gives CASSLAAAIPGELFF.

The chain couples TRBV4-1 to TRBJ2-7; D unclear. In germline, CDR1 is MGHRA, CDR2 YSYEKL. The V and J ends lost 4 bases and 3 bases respectively, with 16 bases between them. This CDR3 has 15 residues. The CDR3 is CASSLRPIRSYEQYF. CDR3 DNA sequence: TGCGCCAGCAGCCTTCGACCGATTAGGAGCTACGAGCAGTACTTC.

This chain links TRBV6-6 with TRBJ2-7, with 8 bases lining up with TRBD2. With V trimmed by 6 bases and J by 4 bases, 8 bases remained unmatched. Germline V gene data show CDR1 as MNHNY and CDR2 as SVGAGI (reference sequence). The CDR3 sequence is 14 residues long. The CDR3 nucleotides read TGTGCCAGCAGGGGGAGTAGCGGGACTTACGAGCAGTACTTC. It encodes CASRGSSGTYEQYF.

This clone was seen once. V and J are TRBV5-1 and TRBJ1-2; 10 bases agree with TRBD1. The CDR3 has 16 amino acids. V lost 2 bases and J lost 3; bases outside the gene matches: 7. CDR1 is SGHRS and CDR2 is YFSETQ in the germline V gene. CDR3 nucleotide sequence: TGCGCCAGCAGCTTACCAGGGACAGGGGTCTACTATGGCTACACCTTC. It translates to CASSLPGTGVYYGYTF.

The V call is TRBV5-4, the J call TRBJ2-5; D gene unclear. The last part of the DNA fits TRBJ2-7 better; the J call may be wrong. Germline V gene data show CDR1 as SGHNT and CDR2 as YYREEE (reference sequence). The CDR3 runs to 11 residues. The CDR3 DNA reads TGTGCCAGCAGCTCGCCCTACGAGCAGTACTTC. Protein: CASSSPYEQYF.

This chain joins TRBV6-4 and TRBJ2-7, with TRBD1 identical over 8 bases. The length of the CDR3 is 13 residues. V shed 3 bases and J 7 bases; nucleotides not matched to a gene: 5. CDR1 is MRHNA, CDR2 SNTAGT, per germline. For the CDR3, the DNA is TGTGCCAGCAGTGAAAGACAGGGGTTGGAGCAGTACTTC. It translates to CASSERQGLEQYF.

The chain joins TRBV4-3 to TRBJ2-7, with 11 bases aligning to TRBD2. Germline CDR1 LGHNA, CDR2 YSLEER. The J segment lost 3 bases and the V segment lost 0 bases, leaving 7 bases of the junction unmatched. The CDR3 length is 17 residues. The CDR3 coding sequence is TGCGCCAGCAGCCAAGAACATGGGACTAGCGGTTACTACGAGCAGTACTTC. Its protein is CASSQEHGTSGYYEQYF.

The chain is built from TRBV9 and TRBJ2-2; D remains unclear. Germline V gives CDR1 SGDLS, CDR2 YYNGEE. The CDR3 sequence is 12 residues long. Trimming stripped 0 bases from V and 7 bases from J, with 4 bases between. CDR3: CASSVGGGELFF. CDR3 DNA sequence: TGTGCCAGCAGCGTAGGAGGCGGGGAGCTGTTTTTT.

This CDR3 is CASSSTPGNEQYF. DNA for the CDR3: TGTGCCAGCAGTTCCACCCCGGGGAACGAGCAGTACTTC. The V call is TRBV2, the J call TRBJ2-7, with D perhaps matching TRBD2 (5 bases). V lost 5 bases, J lost 5 bases, and 13 bases lay in between. CDR3 length: 13 residues. CDR1 SNHLY and CDR2 FYNNEI come from the germline V gene.

The chain is built from TRBV10-3 and TRBJ1-3; D is possibly TRBD1 (6 bases). Trimming removed 7 bases from V and 1 base from J, with 20 bases in between. Germline values: CDR1 ENHRY, CDR2 SYGVKD. The CDR3 has 17 residues. CDR3 DNA sequence: TGTGCCATCATACCGGACAGCCCCGACTATTCTGGAAACACCATATATTTT. Amino acids: CAIIPDSPDYSGNTIYF.

V and J are TRBV28 and TRBJ2-2, with D possibly TRBD2 on 6 matching bases. In germline, CDR1 is MDHEN, CDR2 SYDVKM. Deletions cut 5 bases from V and 4 bases from J, with 20 bases between. The CDR3 loop spans 17 amino acids. In DNA, the CDR3 is TGTGCCAGCAGTCCCCCCCGTGGCGGGGTGATCACCGGGGAGCTGTTTTTT. Protein: CASSPPRGGVITGELFF.

V gene TRBV5-6 combines with J gene TRBJ1-2, with no clear D. Germline CDR1 SGHDT, CDR2 YYEEEE. CDR3 size: 13 residues. V was cut by 4 bases and J by 8 bases, with 15 bases left in between. DNA of the CDR3: TGTGCCAGCAGCCAGGTGGGCGCGTCCGGCTACACCTTC. Amino acid sequence: CASSQVGASGYTF.

In regard to this clone: Other DNA sequences in the sample encode the same CDR3. This chain joins TRBV6-1 and TRBJ2-7, with TRBD2 as a possible D gene (6 bases). The CDR3 loop spans 13 amino acids. Trimming took off 3 bases at V and 3 bases at J, with 9 bases between the two ends. The germline V gene encodes CDR1 MNHNS and CDR2 SASEGT. Written as DNA, the CDR3 is TGTGCCAGCAGTGACCAGGGAGGCTACGAGCAGTACTTC. Translated: CASSDQGGYEQYF.

The genes are TRBV10-3 and TRBJ1-5, with a possible D match to TRBD1 (6 bases). CDR1 is ENHRY, CDR2 SYGVKD, per germline. CDR3 length: 13 residues. Trimming removed 7 bases from V and 4 bases from J, with 11 bases in between. DNA for the CDR3: TGTGCCATCACCCACAGGGAAAATCAGCCCCAGCATTTT. Translating gives CAITHRENQPQHF.

The table lists this clone with a count of one. J is TRBJ2-7 and V is TRBV5-1, with 8 bases identical to TRBD2. CDR1 is SGHRS and CDR2 is YFSETQ in the germline V gene. The CDR3 is 16 amino acids. With 0 bases clipped from V and 6 bases from J, the junction kept 11 bases outside the gene matches. CDR3 residues: CASSLDPGTSTSEQYF. Written as DNA, the CDR3 is TGCGCCAGCAGCTTGGATCCCGGGACTAGTACTAGCGAGCAGTACTTC.

The chain couples TRBV6-5 to TRBJ1-2; D possibly corresponds to TRBD1 (5 bases). V dropped 0 bases and J dropped 2 bases, with 7 bases sitting between them. The CDR3 has 14 residues. The germline CDR1 and CDR2 sequences are MNHEY and SVGAGI. The CDR3 DNA reads as TGTGCCAGCAGTTACTCGGACACCAACTATGGCTACACCTTC. This translates into CASSYSDTNYGYTF.

The chain is built from TRBV21-1 and TRBJ2-7; the table's D call of TRBD2 was not tested on the DNA. TRBV21-1 is a known pseudogene. This CDR3 contains 15 residues. Here the CDR3 reads CASSVKRRSSYEQYF. The CDR3 nucleotides read TGTGCCAGCAGCGTTAAGCGGAGGAGCTCCTACGAGCAGTACTTC.

The rearrangement uses TRBV10-3 and TRBJ2-7; D perhaps matches TRBD2 (5 bases). V was pared by 7 bases and J by 3 bases, with 10 bases between. This CDR3 is 12 amino acids long. CDR1 and CDR2 from the germline V gene are ENHRY and SYGVKD. CDR3 DNA sequence: TGTGCCATCATGGACTCCGTCTACGAGCAGTACTTC. Translated: CAIMDSVYEQYF.

Concerning this clone itself: Other DNA sequences within the sample encode an identical CDR3. The rearrangement joins TRBV29-1 to TRBJ2-5; the D call may be TRBD1 or TRBD2 (6 bases each). Germline V gives CDR1 SQVTM, CDR2 ANQGSEA. This CDR3 comprises 13 residues. V lost 2 bases, J lost 4 bases, and 11 bases lay in between. The CDR3 loop is CSVERGLGETQYF. The CDR3 DNA reads as TGCAGCGTTGAACGGGGGCTCGGAGAGACCCAGTACTTC.

A note on this clone: This specimen includes other DNA sequences encoding the same CDR3. The CDR3 sequence is CASSLRRNGEAFF. The CDR3 coding sequence is TGTGCCAGCAGCTTAAGGCGGAACGGTGAAGCTTTCTTT. V and J are TRBV11-2 and TRBJ1-1; D remains ambiguous. CDR3 length equals 13 residues. The germline V and J ends were trimmed by 2 bases and 7 bases, with 11 bases remaining between them. Germline lookup yields CDR1 SGHAT and CDR2 FQNNGV.

The chain links TRBV6-1 to TRBJ2-7; D remains ambiguous. V was trimmed by 3 bases and J by 4 bases, leaving 4 bases between them. Germline V gives CDR1 MNHNS, CDR2 SASEGT. This CDR3 region has 11 residues. The CDR3: CASSEDYEQYF. The CDR3 coding sequence is TGTGCCAGCAGTGAGGATTACGAGCAGTACTTC.

The rearrangement uses TRBV11-3 and TRBJ2-2; no definite D call. V lost 7 bases, J lost 1 base, and 4 bases lay in between. The CDR3 loop spans 12 amino acids. The germline CDR1 and CDR2 sequences are SGHNT and YENEEA. CDR3 sequence (DNA): TGTGCCAGCAACGGGAACACCGGGGAGCTGTTTTTT. Translation: CASNGNTGELFF.

This clone was seen just once. This rearrangement joins TRBV5-1 to TRBJ2-3; D might be TRBD1 or TRBD2, each matching 5 bases. Trimming took off 0 bases at V and 2 bases at J, with 10 bases between the two ends. From germline, CDR1 is SGHRS and CDR2 YFSETQ. CDR3 length: 15 residues. CDR3 sequence reads: CASSLEGGTTDTQYF. The CDR3, as DNA: TGCGCCAGCAGCTTGGAAGGTGGGACCACAGATACGCAGTATTTT.

This chain connects TRBV5-1 to TRBJ1-6; 7 bases line up with TRBD1. From germline, CDR1 is SGHRS and CDR2 YFSETQ. The CDR3 has 16 amino acids. V lost 4 bases and J lost 7; bases outside the gene matches: 11. CDR3 coding DNA: TGCGCCAGCAGCCCGGGGGGGACAGAGGCCAATTCACCCCTCCACTTT. Translating gives CASSPGGTEANSPLHF.